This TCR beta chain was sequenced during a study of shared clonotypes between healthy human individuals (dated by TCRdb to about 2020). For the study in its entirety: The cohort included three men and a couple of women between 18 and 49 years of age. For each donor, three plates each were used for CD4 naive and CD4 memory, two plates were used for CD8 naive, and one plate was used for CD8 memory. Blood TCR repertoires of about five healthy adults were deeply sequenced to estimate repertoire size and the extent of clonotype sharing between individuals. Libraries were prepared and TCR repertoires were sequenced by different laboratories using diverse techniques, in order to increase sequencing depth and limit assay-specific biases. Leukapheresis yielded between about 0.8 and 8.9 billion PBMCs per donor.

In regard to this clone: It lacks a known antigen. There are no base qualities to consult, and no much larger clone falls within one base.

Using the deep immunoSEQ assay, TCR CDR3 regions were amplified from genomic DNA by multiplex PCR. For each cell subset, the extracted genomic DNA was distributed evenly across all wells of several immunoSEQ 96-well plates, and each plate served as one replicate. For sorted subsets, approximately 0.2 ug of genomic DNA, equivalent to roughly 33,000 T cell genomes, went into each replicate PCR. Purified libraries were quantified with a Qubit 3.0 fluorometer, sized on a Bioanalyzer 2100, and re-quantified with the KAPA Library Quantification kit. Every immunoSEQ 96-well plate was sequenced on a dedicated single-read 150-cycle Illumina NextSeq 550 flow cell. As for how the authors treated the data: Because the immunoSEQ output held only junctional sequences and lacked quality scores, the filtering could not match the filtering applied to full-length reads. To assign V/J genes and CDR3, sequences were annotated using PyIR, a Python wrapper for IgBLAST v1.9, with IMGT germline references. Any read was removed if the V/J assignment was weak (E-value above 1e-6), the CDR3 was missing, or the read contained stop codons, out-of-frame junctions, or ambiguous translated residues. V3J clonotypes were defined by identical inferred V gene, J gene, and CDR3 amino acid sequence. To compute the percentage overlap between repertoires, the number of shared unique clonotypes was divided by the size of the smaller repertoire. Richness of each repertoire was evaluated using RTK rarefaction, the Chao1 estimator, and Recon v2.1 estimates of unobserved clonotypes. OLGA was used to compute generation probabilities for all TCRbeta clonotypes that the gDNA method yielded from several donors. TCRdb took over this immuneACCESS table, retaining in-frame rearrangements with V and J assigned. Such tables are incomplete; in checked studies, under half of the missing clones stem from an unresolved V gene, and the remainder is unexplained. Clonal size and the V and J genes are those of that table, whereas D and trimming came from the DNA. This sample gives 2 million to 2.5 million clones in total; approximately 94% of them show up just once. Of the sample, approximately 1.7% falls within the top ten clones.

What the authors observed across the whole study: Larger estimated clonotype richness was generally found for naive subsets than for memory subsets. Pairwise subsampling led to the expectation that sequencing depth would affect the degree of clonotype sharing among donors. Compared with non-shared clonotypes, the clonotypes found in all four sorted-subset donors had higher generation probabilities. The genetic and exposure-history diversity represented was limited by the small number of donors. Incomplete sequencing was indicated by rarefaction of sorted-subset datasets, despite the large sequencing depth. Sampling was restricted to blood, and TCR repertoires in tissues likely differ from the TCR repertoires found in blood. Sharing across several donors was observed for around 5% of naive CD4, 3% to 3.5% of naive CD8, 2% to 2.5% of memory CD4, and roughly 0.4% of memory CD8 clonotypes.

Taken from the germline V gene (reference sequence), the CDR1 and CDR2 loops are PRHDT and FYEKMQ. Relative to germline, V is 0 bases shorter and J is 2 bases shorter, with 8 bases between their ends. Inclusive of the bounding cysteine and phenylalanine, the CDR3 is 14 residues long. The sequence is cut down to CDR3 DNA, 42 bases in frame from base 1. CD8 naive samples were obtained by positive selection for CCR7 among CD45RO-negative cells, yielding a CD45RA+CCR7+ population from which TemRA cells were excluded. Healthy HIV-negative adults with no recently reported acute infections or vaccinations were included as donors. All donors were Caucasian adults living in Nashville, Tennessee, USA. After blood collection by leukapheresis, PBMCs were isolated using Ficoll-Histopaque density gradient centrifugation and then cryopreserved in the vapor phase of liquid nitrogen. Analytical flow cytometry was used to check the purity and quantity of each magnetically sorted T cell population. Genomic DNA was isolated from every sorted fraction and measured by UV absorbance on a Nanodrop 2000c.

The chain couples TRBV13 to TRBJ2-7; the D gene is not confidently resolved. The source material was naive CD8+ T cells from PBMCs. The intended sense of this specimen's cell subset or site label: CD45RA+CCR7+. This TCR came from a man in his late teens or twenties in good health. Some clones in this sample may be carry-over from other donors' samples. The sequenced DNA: TGTGCCAGCAGCTTAGGCCTCGGCCCCTACGAGCAGTACTTC. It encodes CASSLGLGPYEQYF.